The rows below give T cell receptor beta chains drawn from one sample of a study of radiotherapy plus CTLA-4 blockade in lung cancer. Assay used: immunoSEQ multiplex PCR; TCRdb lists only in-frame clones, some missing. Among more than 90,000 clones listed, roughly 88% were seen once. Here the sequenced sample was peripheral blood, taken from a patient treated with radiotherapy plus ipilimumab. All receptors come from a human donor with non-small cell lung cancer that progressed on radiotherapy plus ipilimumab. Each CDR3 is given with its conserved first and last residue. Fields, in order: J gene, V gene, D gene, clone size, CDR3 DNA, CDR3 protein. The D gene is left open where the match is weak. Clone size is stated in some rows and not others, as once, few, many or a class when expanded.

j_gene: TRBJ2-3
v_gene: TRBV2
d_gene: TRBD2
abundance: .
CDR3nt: TGTGCCAGCACCCTAGCGGGAGGCATAGCAGATACGCAGTATTTT
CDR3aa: CASTLAGGIADTQYF

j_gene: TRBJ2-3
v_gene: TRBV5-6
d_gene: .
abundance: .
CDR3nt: TGTGCCAGCAGCGAAAGGGATACGCAGTATTTT
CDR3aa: CASSERDTQYF

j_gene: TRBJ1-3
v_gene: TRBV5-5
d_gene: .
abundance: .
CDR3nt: TGTGCCAGCAGCTTTTTCGGGCGGGGGCCTGGAAACACCATATATTTT
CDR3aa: CASSFFGRGPGNTIYF

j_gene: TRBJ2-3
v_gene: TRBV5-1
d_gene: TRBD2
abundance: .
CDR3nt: TGCGCCAGCAGGGTAGCGGGAGGGCCCCCTTCGTATTTT
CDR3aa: CASRVAGGPPSYF

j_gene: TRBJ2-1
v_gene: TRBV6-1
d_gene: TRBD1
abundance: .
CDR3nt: TGTGCCAGCAGCCCCCGGGACAGGGGGTACAATGAGCAGTTCTTC
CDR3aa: CASSPRDRGYNEQFF

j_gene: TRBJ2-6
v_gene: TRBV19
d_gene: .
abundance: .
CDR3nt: TGTGCCAGTAGTACCATCTCTGGGGCCAACGTCCTGACTTTC
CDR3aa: CASSTISGANVLTF

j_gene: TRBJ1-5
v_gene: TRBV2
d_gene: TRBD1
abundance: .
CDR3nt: TGTGCCAGCAGGGACAGGGTCCGCAATCAGCCCCAGCATTTT
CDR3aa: CASRDRVRNQPQHF

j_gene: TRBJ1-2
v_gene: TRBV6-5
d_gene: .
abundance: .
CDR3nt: TGTGCCAGCAGCCGAGCGCAGGGAATCAACTATGGCTACACCTTC
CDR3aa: CASSRAQGINYGYTF

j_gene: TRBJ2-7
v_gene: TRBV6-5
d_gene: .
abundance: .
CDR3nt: TGTGCCAGCAGTTACGTCGGGGGAGGCAGATACGAGCAGTACTTC
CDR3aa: CASSYVGGGRYEQYF

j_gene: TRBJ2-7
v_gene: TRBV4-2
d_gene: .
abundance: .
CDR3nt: TGTGCCAGCAGCCAAGATTGGGGCGGATTCTACGAGCAGTACTTC
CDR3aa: CASSQDWGGFYEQYF

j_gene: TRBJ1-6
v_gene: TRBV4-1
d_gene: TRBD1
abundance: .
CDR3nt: TGCGCCAGCAGCCAAGTAGCGACAGGGGAGAATTCACCCCTCCACTTT
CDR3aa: CASSQVATGENSPLHF

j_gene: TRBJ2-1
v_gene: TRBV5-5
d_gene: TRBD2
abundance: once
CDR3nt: TGTGCCAGCAGCTTGAGACGGGGGGTCTACAATGAGCAGTTCTTC
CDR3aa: CASSLRRGVYNEQFF

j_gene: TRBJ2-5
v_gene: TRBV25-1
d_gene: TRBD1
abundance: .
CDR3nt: TGTGCCAGCAGTGAATGGACAGGGGCTGGAGAGACCCAGTACTTC
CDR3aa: CASSEWTGAGETQYF

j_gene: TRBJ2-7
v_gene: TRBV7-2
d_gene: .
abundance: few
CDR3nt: TGTGCCAGCAGCTTAATCGGGTGGATCTACGAGCAGTACTTC
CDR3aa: CASSLIGWIYEQYF

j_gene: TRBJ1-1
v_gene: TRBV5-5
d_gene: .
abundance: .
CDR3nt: TGTGCCAGCAGCTTGGCTATGGCAGGGGACGCTGAAGCTTTCTTT
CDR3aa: CASSLAMAGDAEAFF

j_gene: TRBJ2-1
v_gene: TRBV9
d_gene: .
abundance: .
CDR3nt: TGTGCCAGCAGCGCACCATGGTCTGACAATGAGCAGTTCTTC
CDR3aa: CASSAPWSDNEQFF

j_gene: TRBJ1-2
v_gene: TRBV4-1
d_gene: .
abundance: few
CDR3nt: TGCGCCAGCAGCATCGAAGCCCAGGGCGGGGGCTATGGCTACACCTTC
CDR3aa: CASSIEAQGGGYGYTF

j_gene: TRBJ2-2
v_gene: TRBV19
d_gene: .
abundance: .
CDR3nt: TGTGCCAGTAGTATCAAGACTAGTGCCGGGGAGCTGTTTTTT
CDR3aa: CASSIKTSAGELFF

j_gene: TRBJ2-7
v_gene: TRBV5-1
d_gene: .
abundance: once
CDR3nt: TGCGCCAGCAGCTTGGGGCAACGTAATTCCTACGAGCAGTACTTC
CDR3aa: CASSLGQRNSYEQYF

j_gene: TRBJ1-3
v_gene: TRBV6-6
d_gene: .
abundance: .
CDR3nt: TGTGCCAGCAGTTACTCCGCAGGGACCTTTGGAAACACCATATATTTT
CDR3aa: CASSYSAGTFGNTIYF

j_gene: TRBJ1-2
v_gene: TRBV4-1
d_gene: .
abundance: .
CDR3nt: TGCGCCAGCAGCCCGCAAGACCTCCCCTATGGCTACACCTTC
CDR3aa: CASSPQDLPYGYTF

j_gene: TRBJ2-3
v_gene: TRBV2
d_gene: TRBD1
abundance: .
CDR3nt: TGTGCCAGCAGGATACAGGGGGTTGGGACAGATACGCAGTATTTT
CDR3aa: CASRIQGVGTDTQYF

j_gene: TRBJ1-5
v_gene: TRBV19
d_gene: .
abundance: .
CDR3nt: TGTGCCAGTAGTGCGGCAGGTCATCAGCCCCAGCATTTT
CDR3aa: CASSAAGHQPQHF

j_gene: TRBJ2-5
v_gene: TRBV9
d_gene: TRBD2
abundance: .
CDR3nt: TGTGCCAGCAGCGGACGGGGGGGGCCTCTGGAGACCCAGTACTTC
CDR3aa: CASSGRGGPLETQYF

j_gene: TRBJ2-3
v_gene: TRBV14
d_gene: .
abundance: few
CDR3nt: TGTGCCAGCAGCCATTCGGGGGATACGCAGTATTTT
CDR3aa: CASSHSGDTQYF

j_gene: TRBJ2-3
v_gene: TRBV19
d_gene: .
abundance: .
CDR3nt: TGTGCCAGTACACCTAGGTGGGACCCCACAGATACGCAGTATTTT
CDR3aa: CASTPRWDPTDTQYF

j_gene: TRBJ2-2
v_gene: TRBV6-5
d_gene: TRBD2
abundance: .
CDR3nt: TGTGCCAGCAGGGGGGGAGGGCACACCGGGGAGCTGTTTTTT
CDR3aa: CASRGGGHTGELFF

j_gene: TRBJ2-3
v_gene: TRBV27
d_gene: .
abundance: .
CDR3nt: TGTGCCAGCAGTTTAGGACTGAGCACAGATACGCAGTATTTT
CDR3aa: CASSLGLSTDTQYF

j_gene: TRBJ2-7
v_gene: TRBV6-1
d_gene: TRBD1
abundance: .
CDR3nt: TGTGCCAGCAGTTGGACAGGGCCAGGCTACGAGCAGTACTTC
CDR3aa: CASSWTGPGYEQYF

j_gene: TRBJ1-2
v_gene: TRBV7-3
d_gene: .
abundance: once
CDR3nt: TGTGCCAGCAGCTTACAGGGGAGCTATGGCTACACCTTC
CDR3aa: CASSLQGSYGYTF

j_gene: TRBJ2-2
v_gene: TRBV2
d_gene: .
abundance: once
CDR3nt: TGTGCCAGCAGTGAAGAGTTAAGTAACACCGGGGAGCTGTTTTTT
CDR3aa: CASSEELSNTGELFF

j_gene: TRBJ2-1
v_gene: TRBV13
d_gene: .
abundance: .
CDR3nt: TGTGCCAGCAGCTTAGAAGTTGTCAGCGATGAGCAGTTCTTC
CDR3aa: CASSLEVVSDEQFF

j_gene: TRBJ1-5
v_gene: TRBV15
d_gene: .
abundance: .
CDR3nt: TGTGCCACCAGCAGCGTACAGGAAGGGGGAACTTTTAGCAATCAGCCCCAGCATTTT
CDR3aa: CATSSVQEGGTFSNQPQHF

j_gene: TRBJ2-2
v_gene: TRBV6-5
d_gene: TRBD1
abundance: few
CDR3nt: TGTGCCAGCAGAGGTACAGGGGACACCGGGGAGCTGTTTTTT
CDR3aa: CASRGTGDTGELFF

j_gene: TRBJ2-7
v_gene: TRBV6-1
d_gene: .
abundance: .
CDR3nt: TGTGCCAGCAGTGAATGGGTCGGAGGGGGGACCTACGAGCAGTACTTC
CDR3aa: CASSEWVGGGTYEQYF

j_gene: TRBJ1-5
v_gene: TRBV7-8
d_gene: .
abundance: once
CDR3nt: TGTGCCAGCAGCTCAGCCAGAGACAGGCGGAATCAGCCCCAGCATTTT
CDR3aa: CASSSARDRRNQPQHF

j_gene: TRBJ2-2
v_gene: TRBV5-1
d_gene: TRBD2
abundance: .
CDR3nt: TGCGCCAGCAGCTTGTCCCCAGCGGGGATCACCGGGGAGCTGTTTTTT
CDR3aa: CASSLSPAGITGELFF

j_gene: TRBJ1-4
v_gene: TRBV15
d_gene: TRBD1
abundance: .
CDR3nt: TGTGCCACCAGCAGAGACCGGGACAGGGTGGATGAAAAACTGTTTTTT
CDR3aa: CATSRDRDRVDEKLFF

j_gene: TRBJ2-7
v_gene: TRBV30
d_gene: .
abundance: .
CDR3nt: TGTGCCTGGAGGGATCGGAGGTACGAGCAGTACTTC
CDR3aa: CAWRDRRYEQYF

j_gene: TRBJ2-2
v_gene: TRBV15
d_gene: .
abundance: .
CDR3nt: TGTGCCACCAGCAGGTACACTCCCCGGAGGGCCACCGGGGAGCTGTTTTTT
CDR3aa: CATSRYTPRRATGELFF

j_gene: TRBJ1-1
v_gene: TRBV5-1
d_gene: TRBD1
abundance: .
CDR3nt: TGCGCCAGCGCTACAGGGGGCGATCGCACTGAAGCTTTCTTT
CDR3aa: CASATGGDRTEAFF

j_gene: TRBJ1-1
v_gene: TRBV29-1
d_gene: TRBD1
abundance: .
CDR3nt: TGCAGCGTGATACCCGGGACAGCGAACACTGAAGCTTTCTTT
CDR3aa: CSVIPGTANTEAFF

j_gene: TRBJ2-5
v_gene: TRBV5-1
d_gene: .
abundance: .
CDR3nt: TGCGCCAGCAGCTTGGCGGCAACCCTTCAAGAGACCCAGTACTTC
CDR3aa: CASSLAATLQETQYF

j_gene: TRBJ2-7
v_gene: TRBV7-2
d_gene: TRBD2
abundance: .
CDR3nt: TGTGCCAGCAGCTTAAAGAGAATGGGACTAGCGGGAACCTACGAGCAGTACTTC
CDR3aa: CASSLKRMGLAGTYEQYF

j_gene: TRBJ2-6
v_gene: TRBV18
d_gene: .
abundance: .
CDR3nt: TGTGCCAGCTCACTTGGAACTGGGGCCAACGTCCTGACTTTC
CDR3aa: CASSLGTGANVLTF

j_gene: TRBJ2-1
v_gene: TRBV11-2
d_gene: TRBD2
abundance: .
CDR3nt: TGTGCCAGCAGGGGGTTTAGCGGGGGCTCCTACAATGAGCAGTTCTTC
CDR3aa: CASRGFSGGSYNEQFF

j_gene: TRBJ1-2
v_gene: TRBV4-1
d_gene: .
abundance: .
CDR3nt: TGCGCCAGCAGCCAGAGACAGGCGGGAGGGAGAGACTATGGCTACACCTTC
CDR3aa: CASSQRQAGGRDYGYTF

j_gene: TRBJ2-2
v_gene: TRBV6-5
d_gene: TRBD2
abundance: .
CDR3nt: TGTGCCAGCGGTTCTGGGACTAGCGGTAACACCGGGGAGCTGTTTTTT
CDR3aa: CASGSGTSGNTGELFF

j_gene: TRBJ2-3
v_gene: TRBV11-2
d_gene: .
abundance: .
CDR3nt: TGTGCCAGCAGCTTAGAGCGAGATACGCAGTATTTT
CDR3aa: CASSLERDTQYF

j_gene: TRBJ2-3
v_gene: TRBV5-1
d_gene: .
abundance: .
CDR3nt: TGCGCCAGCAGCAGGGACGGCACAGATACGCAGTATTTT
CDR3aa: CASSRDGTDTQYF

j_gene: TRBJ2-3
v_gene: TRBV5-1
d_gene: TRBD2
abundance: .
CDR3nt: TGCGCCAGCAGCTTGCCACTAGCGGGAGGGCCGGAAGATACGCAGTATTTT
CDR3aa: CASSLPLAGGPEDTQYF

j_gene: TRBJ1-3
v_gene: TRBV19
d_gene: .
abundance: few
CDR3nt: TGTGCCAGTAGCCGAACCGGGATGAGCTCTGGAAACACCATATATTTT
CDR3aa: CASSRTGMSSGNTIYF

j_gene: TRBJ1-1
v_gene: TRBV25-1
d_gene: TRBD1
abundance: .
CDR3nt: TGTGCCAGCAGTGAAGTCAGGGGGACCACTGAAGCTTTCTTT
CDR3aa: CASSEVRGTTEAFF

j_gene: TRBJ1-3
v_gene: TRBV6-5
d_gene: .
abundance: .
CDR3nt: TGTGCCAGCAGTTCCGCCGCTCCCTCTGGAAACACCATATATTTT
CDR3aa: CASSSAAPSGNTIYF

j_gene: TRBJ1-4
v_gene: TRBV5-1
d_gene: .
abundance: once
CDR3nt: TGCGCCAGCAGCTTGGGACTTCGGGAAACAACTAATGAAAAACTGTTTTTT
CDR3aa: CASSLGLRETTNEKLFF

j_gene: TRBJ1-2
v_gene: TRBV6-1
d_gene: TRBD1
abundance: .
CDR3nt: TGTGCCAGCAGGAGGGGGGACAGGGACTATGGCTACACCTTC
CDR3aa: CASRRGDRDYGYTF

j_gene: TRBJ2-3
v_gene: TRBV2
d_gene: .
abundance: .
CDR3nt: TGTGCCAGCAGTACTCTTAGAGGGCGGGATACGCAGTATTTT
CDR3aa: CASSTLRGRDTQYF

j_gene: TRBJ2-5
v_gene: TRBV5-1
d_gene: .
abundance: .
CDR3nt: TGCGCCAGCAGCCCTCTTAGCACCCAAGAGACCCAGTACTTC
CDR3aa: CASSPLSTQETQYF

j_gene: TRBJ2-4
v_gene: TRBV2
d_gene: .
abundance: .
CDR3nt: TGTGCCAGCAGCCACCTCGGGGCCCAGAACATTCAGTACTTC
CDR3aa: CASSHLGAQNIQYF